A selection of T cell receptor beta chains follows, all from one sample in a study of blood T cell repertoires in COVID-19. Data came from immunoSEQ multiplex PCR; TCRdb stores just in-frame clones and leaves some out. This table has about 360,000 clones, approximately 91% appearing once. The sequenced material came from PBMCs or T cells enriched from blood (not recorded which). These receptor sequences come from a woman aged 40 to 50 with acute COVID-19. CDR3s include the opening cysteine and the closing phenylalanine or tryptophan.

j_call v_call cdr3_aa
TRBJ1-3 TRBV12-3/TRBV12-4 CASKDSSGNTIYF
TRBJ1-2 TRBV3-1/TRBV3-2 CASSQGAGPRDGYTF
TRBJ1-4 TRBV9 CASSPTGFTNEKLFF
TRBJ1-1 TRBV4-1 CASSLGTGYTEAFF
TRBJ1-2 TRBV5-1 CASSLGQGNYGYTF
TRBJ2-3 TRBV24-1 CATSGRGNTDTQYF
TRBJ2-4 TRBV6-5 CASSPSPGVGIQYF
TRBJ1-2 TRBV12-3/TRBV12-4 CASSSGGYGYTF
TRBJ1-3 TRBV7-9 CASSLAASGNTIYF
TRBJ1-2 TRBV5-1 CASSISPGVEANYGYTF
TRBJ1-4 TRBV7-9 CASSFPGQEKLFF
TRBJ2-3 TRBV24-1 CATSDLPGTGGPDTQYF
TRBJ2-3 TRBV18 CASSPPGLAGGTDTQYF
TRBJ1-2 TRBV27 CASRPSLRGAQYGGYTF
TRBJ1-2 TRBV19 CASSIPTGQVDYGYTF
TRBJ1-2 TRBV19 CASNLEGGYTF
TRBJ1-3 TRBV6-5 CASSPGGEAGNTIYF
TRBJ1-3 TRBV15 CATSMAGQGYYGNTIYF
TRBJ1-5 TRBV7-8 CASSFQGAGQPQHF
TRBJ2-7 TRBV6-4 CASSDSRFGMFGVYEQYF
TRBJ2-7 TRBV7-2 CASSLVGTLTYEQYF
TRBJ1-2 TRBV27 CASSHANLRDRGLLGYGYTF
TRBJ1-6 TRBV2 CASSEEQARSPLHF
TRBJ1-5 TRBV6-2/TRBV6-3 CASSETGAFGNQPQHF
TRBJ2-3 TRBV3-1/TRBV3-2 CASSRSLLAGSTDTQYF
TRBJ2-1 TRBV15 CATSRDLWRGGNEQFF
TRBJ1-3 TRBV5-1 CASSLGDITGNTIYF
TRBJ2-1 TRBV24-1 CATSDLRRGGQEQFF
TRBJ2-7 TRBV5-4 CASSTGSSYEQYF
TRBJ1-2 TRBV11-2 CASSLERFSGGTLYGYTF
TRBJ1-1 TRBV19 CASSSDRGLEAFF
TRBJ2-1 TRBV5-1 CASSHGQGGNEQFF
TRBJ2-1 TRBV7-9 CASTLRDRPNEQFF